This T cell receptor (beta chain) was sequenced during a study of T cell responses to AZD1222 COVID-19 vaccine. Findings and caveats of the study: Baseline seropositivity occurred in only six AZD1222 recipients.

On this clone: Antigen specificity is unknown.

Only in-frame clones appear in the TCRdb table, and some are missing; sequencing was by immunoSEQ multiplex PCR. The table lists around 44,000 clones, approximately 86% of them singletons. Germline-derived CDR1 and CDR2 are LGHDT and YNNKEL (reference sequence). The CDR3 spans 16 residues. With 4 bases removed from V and 9 bases from J, the gap between germline ends came to 19 bases. Investigators merged groups given second doses at roughly 4 or roughly 12 weeks. The rearrangement joins TRBV3-1 (or the pseudogene TRBV3-2) to TRBJ1-6, with D possibly matching TRBD1 (5 bases). The sample consisted of peripheral blood, taken 28 days after the second AZD1222 dose. This TCR was sampled from an adult who received the AZD1222 COVID-19 vaccine. CDR3: CASSLTLRQNGSPLHF. Here the CDR3 DNA reads TGTGCCAGCAGCCTGACTTTGAGACAGAACGGTTCACCCCTCCACTTT.